This T cell receptor (beta chain) was obtained from a study of cytomegalovirus exposure and HLA in healthy donors. Overall study findings and caveats: The study recorded about 160 TCR beta chains that were cytomegalovirus-associated. It was taken for granted in presence/absence analyses that sequencing depth across donors was roughly uniform.

The primer mix had 60 Vbeta and 13 Jbeta primers. Generated by immunoSEQ multiplex PCR, the TCRdb table keeps only in-frame clones and is missing some. The sample holds 120,000 to 150,000 clones, under 85% seen once. The CDR3 is 13 residues long. Per the germline V gene, CDR1 is MDHEN and CDR2 is SYDVKM. The V and J ends lost 6 bases and 5 bases, in that order; junction bases with no gene match: 4. Comment on this clone: The target antigen is unknown.

Donors likely had unrecorded immune exposures despite being nominally healthy when sampled. This clonotype originated in a woman between 35 and 50 years old in good health and CMV-seropositive. The chain employs TRBV28 and TRBJ1-1; 9 bases map to TRBD1. The sequencing input was PBMCs. CDR3 sequence reads: CASSDRGETEAFF. CDR3 DNA: TGTGCCAGCAGCGACAGGGGGGAAACTGAAGCTTTCTTT.